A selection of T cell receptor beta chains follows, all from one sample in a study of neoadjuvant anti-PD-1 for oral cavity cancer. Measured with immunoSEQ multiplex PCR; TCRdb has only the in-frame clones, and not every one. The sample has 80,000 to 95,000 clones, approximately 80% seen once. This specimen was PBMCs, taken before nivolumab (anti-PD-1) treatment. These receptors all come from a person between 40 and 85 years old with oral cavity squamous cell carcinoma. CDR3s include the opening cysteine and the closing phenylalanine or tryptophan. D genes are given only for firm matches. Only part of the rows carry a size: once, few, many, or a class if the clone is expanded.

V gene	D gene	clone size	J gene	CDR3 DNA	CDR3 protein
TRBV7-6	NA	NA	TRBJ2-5	TGTGCCAGCACCCTGGGGAGCGCCGCCGCTCAAGAGACCCAGTACTTC	CASTLGSAAAQETQYF
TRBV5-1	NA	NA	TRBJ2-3	TGCGCCAGCAGGTCTAGCACAGATACGCAGTATTTT	CASRSSTDTQYF
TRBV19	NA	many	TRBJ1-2	TGTGCCAGTAGTATCGGAGGGGACGGCTACACCTTC	CASSIGGDGYTF
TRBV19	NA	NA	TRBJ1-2	TGTGCCAGTAGTGGCCCTTTTAACTATGGCTACACCTTC	CASSGPFNYGYTF
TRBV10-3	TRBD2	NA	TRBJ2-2	TGTGCCATCAGTGGGACTAGCGGGAGGACCGGGGAGCTGTTTTTT	CAISGTSGRTGELFF
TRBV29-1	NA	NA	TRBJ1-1	TGCAGCGCTGAAGCCCAGGGGCCTGAAGCTTTCTTT	CSAEAQGPEAFF
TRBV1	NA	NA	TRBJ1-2	TGCACCAGCAGCCCCAGTAAGTATGGCTACACCTTC	CTSSPSKYGYTF
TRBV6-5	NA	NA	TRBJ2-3	TGTGCCAGCAGGAAGGTGGGCACAGATACGCAGTATTTT	CASRKVGTDTQYF
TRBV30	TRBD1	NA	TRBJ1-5	TGTGCCTGGGGGACAGGGGGACTTATAGGGATAAATCAGCCCCAGCATTTT	CAWGTGGLIGINQPQHF
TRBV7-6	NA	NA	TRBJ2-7	TGTGCCAGCAGCCCAGGGCTAAGGTCCTACGAGCAGTACTTC	CASSPGLRSYEQYF
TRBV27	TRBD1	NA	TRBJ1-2	TGTGCCAGCAGTCCCGGACAGGGGGTCGGTGGCTACACCTTC	CASSPGQGVGGYTF
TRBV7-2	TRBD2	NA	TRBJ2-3	TGTGCCAGCAGCATCCTAGCGGGACCCCACACAGATACGCAGTATTTT	CASSILAGPHTDTQYF
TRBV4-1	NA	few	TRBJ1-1	TGCGCCAGCAGCCAAGTCAGGGATACGAACACTGAAGCTTTCTTT	CASSQVRDTNTEAFF
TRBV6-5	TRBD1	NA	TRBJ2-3	TGTGCCAGCAGCTACGCGACAGGGAGCACAGATACGCAGTATTTT	CASSYATGSTDTQYF
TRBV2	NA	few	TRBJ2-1	TGTGCCAGCAGTCGTTTATCCGTCCTGTTCTTC	CASSRLSVLFF
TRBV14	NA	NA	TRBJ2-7	TGTGCCAGCAGCCAAGATAGCGATTCCTACGAGCAGTACTTC	CASSQDSDSYEQYF
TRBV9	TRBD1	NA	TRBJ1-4	TGTGCCAGCAGCCCGGGACAGAAGGGTAATGAAAAACTGTTTTTT	CASSPGQKGNEKLFF
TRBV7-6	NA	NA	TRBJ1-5	TGTGCCAGCAGCTTAGGGGTGGGAGACGCCAATCAGCCCCAGCATTTT	CASSLGVGDANQPQHF
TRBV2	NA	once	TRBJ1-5	TGTGCCAGCAGGGGGGAAATTAATCAGCCCCAGCATTTT	CASRGEINQPQHF
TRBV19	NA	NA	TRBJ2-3	TGTGCCAGTAGATCTATCCTCGGGGATACGCAGTATTTT	CASRSILGDTQYF
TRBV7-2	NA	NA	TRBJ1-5	TGTGCCAGCAGCTTAATGTCAGCCTATAGCAATCAGCCCCAGCATTTT	CASSLMSAYSNQPQHF
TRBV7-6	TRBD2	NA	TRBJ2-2	TGTGCCAGCAGCTCCGGACTAGCGGACACCGGGGAGCTGTTTTTT	CASSSGLADTGELFF
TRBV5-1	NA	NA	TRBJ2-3	TGCGCCAGCAGCGGGACTAGCACAGATACGCAGTATTTT	CASSGTSTDTQYF
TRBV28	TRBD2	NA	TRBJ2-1	TGTGCCAGCAGCCGTTTGGGACTAGCGGGAGACAATGAGCAGTTCTTC	CASSRLGLAGDNEQFF
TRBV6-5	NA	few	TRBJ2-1	TGTGCCAGCAGTTACTCAGGGAATGAGCAGTTCTTC	CASSYSGNEQFF
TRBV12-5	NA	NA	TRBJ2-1	TGTGCTAGTGGTGAGGCAGGGGAGGGCACTCTCTACAATGAGCAGTTCTTC	CASGEAGEGTLYNEQFF
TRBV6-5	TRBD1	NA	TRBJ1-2	TGTGCCAGCAGCCGGACAGGGGAGAGTGGCTACACCTTC	CASSRTGESGYTF
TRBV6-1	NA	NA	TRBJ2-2	TGTGCCAGCAGTCAACGTGGGAGTGGCACCGGGGAGCTGTTTTTT	CASSQRGSGTGELFF
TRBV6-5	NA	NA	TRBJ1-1	TGTGCCAGCAGTTTAGGACACCCGAACACTGAAGCTTTCTTT	CASSLGHPNTEAFF
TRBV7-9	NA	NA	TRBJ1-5	TGTGCCAGCACCGACCGGGTTGATCAGCCCCAGCATTTT	CASTDRVDQPQHF
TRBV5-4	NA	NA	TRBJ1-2	TGTGCCAGCAGCTTGGAACGGTACAGCTATGGCTACACCTTC	CASSLERYSYGYTF
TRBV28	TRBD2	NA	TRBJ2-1	TGTGCCAGCAGTCCCCACGGGAGGGGGTACAATGAGCAGTTCTTC	CASSPHGRGYNEQFF
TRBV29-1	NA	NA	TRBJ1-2	TGCAGCGTTGGCGTCGGGCTTTTGTATGGCTACACCTTC	CSVGVGLLYGYTF
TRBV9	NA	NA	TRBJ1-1	TGTGCCAGCAGCGGTGGGGGGGGCACTGAAGCTTTCTTT	CASSGGGGTEAFF
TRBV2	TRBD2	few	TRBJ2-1	TGTGCCAGCAGTGAAGCTCAGTGGGCGGGAGTCTATTCCTACAATGAGCAGTTCTTC	CASSEAQWAGVYSYNEQFF
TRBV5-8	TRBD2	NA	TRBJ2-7	TGTGCCAGCAGCTCCCAGTTTACTGGCGGGAGGGGCTACGAGCAGTACTTC	CASSSQFTGGRGYEQYF
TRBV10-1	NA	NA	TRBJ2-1	TGCGCCAGCAGTGCCGGGACCCGCGGCGATGAGCAGTTCTTC	CASSAGTRGDEQFF